This T cell receptor (beta chain) is from a study of technical replicates of blood from a few donors. Clones were read by immunoSEQ multiplex PCR, and TCRdb kept only the in-frame ones, dropping some. Of approximately 76,000 clones in the sample, roughly nine tenths were seen once. V was clipped by 8 bases and J by 2 bases, with 12 bases between them. This CDR3 has 13 residues. The germline V gene encodes CDR1 SNHLY and CDR2 FYNNEI. The sequence was collected from a human donor in good health. This chain joins TRBV2 and TRBJ1-1; weak D call: TRBD1 (5 bases). Specimen: T cells isolated from PBMCs. The CDR3 coding sequence is TGTGCCAGCGCCCAGGGCCCCAACACTGAAGCTTTCTTT. Encoded protein: CASAQGPNTEAFF. Filled out from reference TRBV2 and TRBJ1-1, the complete variable domain reads EPEVTQTPSHQVTQMGQEVILRCVPISNHLYFYWYRQILGQKVEFLVSFYNNEISEKSEIFDDQFSVERPDGSNFTLKIRSTKLEDSAMYFCASAQGPNTEAFFGQGTRLTVV.